The text below deals with one T cell receptor (beta chain). Antigen: not known. The data were obtained in a study of response to subunit inactivated influenza vaccine. Study-level results: Authors suggested each seasonal flu vaccination may recruit only limited numbers of new T cells.

The V gene's germline CDR1 is SQVTM and CDR2 ANQGSEA. CDR3 size: 17 residues. V lost 1 base, J lost 9 bases, and 16 bases stayed unmatched. TCRdb re-derived calls from the RT-PCR reads in MiXCR, one entry per CDR3 protein. The sample shows roughly 150,000 distinct CDR3 sequences, 9.5% to 13% of them seen only once. This material consisted of non-naive T cells sorted from PBMCs, taken roughly 45 days after vaccination. V gene TRBV29-1 combines with J gene TRBJ2-1; 9 bases map to TRBD2. This receptor was identified in a man aged 45-65 years who received an inactivated influenza vaccine. Written as DNA, the CDR3 is TGCAGCGTTGAAGTAAGGCCCGGACTAGCGATCACAGGTGAGCAGTTCTTC. This sequence encodes CSVEVRPGLAITGEQFF.